This entry lists 21 T cell receptor beta chains sequenced from one sample in a study of cytomegalovirus exposure and HLA in healthy donors. Use of 60 Vbeta and 13 Jbeta primers characterized the PCR. Produced via immunoSEQ multiplex PCR; TCRdb's table is partial and in-frame only. The sample shows roughly 110,000 clones, approximately 76% of them seen only once. The sample was PBMCs. These TCRs come from a man aged 18 to 35 in good health and CMV-seronegative.

Turning to this clone: The same CDR3 also results from other DNA sequences found in this sample. V is TRBV5-1 and J is TRBJ2-3, with D perhaps TRBD1 (5 bases). V lost 0 bases to trimming and J lost 0 bases, with 11 bases between them. The CDR3 consists of 16 residues. The germline CDR1 and CDR2 sequences are SGHRS and YFSETQ. The CDR3 sequence is CASSLDVGLSTDTQYF. The CDR3 bases are TGCGCCAGCAGCTTGGATGTGGGGCTTAGCACAGATACGCAGTATTTT.

Regarding this clone: The sample carries other DNA sequences with the same CDR3. V and J are TRBV14 and TRBJ2-2; 10 bases map to TRBD2. The V gene's germline CDR1 is SGHDN and CDR2 FVKESK. This CDR3 is 15 amino acids long. V lost 1 base, J lost 4 bases, and 0 bases stayed unmatched. The CDR3 DNA reads TGTGCCAGCAGCCAAGCTAGCGGGGGCACCGGGGAGCTGTTTTTT. This codes for CASSQASGGTGELFF.

As regards this clone: The CDR3 ends on some other residue instead of the conserved phenylalanine or tryptophan, so this is likely a read error. The limits of the CDR3 on the DNA are not certain, so only TCRdb's listed CDR3 is given. The genes are TRBV5-1 and TRBJ2-3; TRBD1 reflects the table's D call only, with no check against the DNA. Germline CDR1 is SGHRS and CDR2 is YFSETQ. From its first to its last residue, the CDR3 has 11 amino acids. CDR3: CASSSGRDRQV.

CDR3: CASSGGQDNTDTQYF. CDR3 DNA sequence: TGTGCCAGCAGTGGCGGACAAGATAACACAGATACGCAGTATTTT. This chain uses TRBV2 with TRBJ2-3, with D possibly TRBD1 on 5 matching bases. V gave up 4 bases and J gave up 2 bases, with 13 bases separating them. CDR1 is SNHLY, CDR2 FYNNEI, per germline. This CDR3 has 15 amino acids.

A note on this clone: An end of the junction differs from the germline gene, which may be a read error. The J gene is TRBJ2-5, the V gene TRBV7-7; 7 positions match TRBD2. CDR3 length: 14 amino acids. CDR1 and CDR2 (germline): SSHAT, FNYEAQ (reference sequence). This CDR3 reads CASSLGTNQETQYF. CDR3 DNA sequence: TGTGCTAGCAGCTTAGGGACTAACCAAGAGACCCAGTACTTC.

The CDR3 DNA follows: TGCGCCAGCAGCCAAGCGAAGTTCAGGACAGATACGCAGTATTTT. Amino acids: CASSQAKFRTDTQYF. The chain is built from TRBV4-3 and TRBJ2-3; no firm D call. In germline, CDR1 is LGHNA, CDR2 YSLEER. The CDR3 extends over 15 amino acids. V was cut by 1 base and J by 3 bases, with 11 bases left in between.

The J gene is TRBJ2-7, the V gene TRBV2; no clear D. Germline V gene data show CDR1 as SNHLY and CDR2 as FYNNEI. The V gene lost 6 bases and the J gene lost 0 bases, with 12 bases spanning the gap. The CDR3 runs 14 residues. This chain's CDR3 is CASRSSRSSYEQYF. The CDR3 DNA is TGTGCCAGCAGGTCCTCTCGCAGCTCCTACGAGCAGTACTTC.

In DNA, the CDR3 is TGTGCCAGCAGGCGACTAGCGGGCACCGGGGAGCTGTTTTTT. Translated, it gives CASRRLAGTGELFF. The rearrangement links TRBV2 to TRBJ2-2; TRBD2 agrees at 10 bases. J gave up 4 bases and V 6 bases, and 2 bases lay outside the gene matches. The germline V gene has CDR1 SNHLY and CDR2 FYNNEI. CDR3 length: 14 residues.

CDR3 in amino acids: CASKDPRTGESVTDTQYF. The CDR3 region has the DNA TGTGCCAGCAAGGATCCTCGGACAGGGGAGAGTGTCACAGATACGCAGTATTTT. The rearrangement uses TRBV2 and TRBJ2-3, with 9 nucleotides matching TRBD1. Trimming took 7 bases from V and 2 from J; bases not matched to a gene: 16. The CDR3 extends over 18 amino acids. The V gene's germline CDR1 is SNHLY and CDR2 FYNNEI.

The rearrangement links TRBV6-5 to TRBJ2-1; 14 nucleotides agree with TRBD2. V shed 10 bases, J shed 8 bases, and the junction held 4 bases outside the gene matches. The CDR3 is 13 residues long. Germline-derived CDR1 and CDR2 are MNHEY and SVGAGI. The CDR3 bases are TGTGCCATTGGACTAGCGGGGGGAGATGAGCAGTTCTTC. It specifies CAIGLAGGDEQFF.

The V call is TRBV9, the J call TRBJ2-5, with D possibly matching TRBD1 (6 bases). TRBJ2-7 matches the DNA end more closely, so the J call is doubtful. CDR1 is SGDLS, CDR2 YYNGEE, per germline. The CDR3 loop spans 15 amino acids. The CDR3 here is CASSVGTESSYEQYF. For the CDR3, the DNA is TGTGCCAGCAGCGTAGGGACAGAATCGTCCTACGAGCAGTACTTC.

The J gene is TRBJ1-5, the V gene TRBV19; D call uncertain. CDR3 size: 14 residues. V lost 6 bases and J 7 bases, leaving 16 bases between the germline ends. Germline V gene sequence: CDR1 LNHDA, CDR2 SQIVND (reference sequence). The chain's CDR3 is CASRDWVGGQPQHF. DNA of the CDR3: TGTGCCAGTAGAGACTGGGTTGGAGGGCAGCCCCAGCATTTT.

This clone was seen only once. The J gene is TRBJ1-2, the V gene TRBV9, with D possibly being TRBD1 (5 bases). V dropped 0 bases and J dropped 3 bases, with 15 bases sitting between them. This CDR3 spans 16 amino acids. CDR1 is SGDLS, CDR2 YYNGEE, per germline. CDR3 coding DNA: TGTGCCAGCAGCGTAGGGCGGGGGGGGGATGACTATGGCTACACCTTC. Translating gives CASSVGRGGDDYGYTF.

The chain joins TRBV14 to TRBJ2-7; D is possibly TRBD2 (5 bases). CDR1 is SGHDN and CDR2 is FVKESK in the germline V gene. The CDR3 length is 14 residues. Trimming stripped 4 bases from V and 3 bases from J, with 13 bases between. This chain's CDR3 is CASSLQERNYEQYF. The DNA of the CDR3 is TGTGCCAGCAGCCTCCAGGAGCGGAACTACGAGCAGTACTTC.

The chain links TRBV11-2 to TRBJ1-1; unclear D gene. The germline gives CDR1 SGHAT, CDR2 FQNNGV. V gave up 5 bases and J gave up 0 bases, with 13 bases separating them. The CDR3 runs 15 residues. CDR3 protein: CASSPPRGVNTEAFF. For the CDR3, the DNA is TGTGCCAGCAGCCCTCCGCGAGGTGTGAACACTGAAGCTTTCTTT.

The chain employs TRBV4-3 and TRBJ2-2; 9 nucleotides line up with TRBD2. Germline CDR1 reads LGHNA; CDR2 reads YSLEER. The CDR3 is 17 residues long. Germline trimming cut 0 bases from V and 5 bases from J; bases unmatched to any gene: 7. CDR3 DNA: TGCGCCAGCAGCCAAGATAGTAGCGGGGGCCGTACCGGGGAGCTGTTTTTT. Protein: CASSQDSSGGRTGELFF.

The chain has TRBV5-1 and TRBJ1-1, with 11 positions matching TRBD1. CDR3 length: 15 amino acids. Germline CDR1 reads SGHRS; CDR2 reads YFSETQ. The ends lost 0 bases at V and 7 bases at J; junction bases unmatched: 5. The CDR3 sequence: CASSLGGQGASEAFF. The CDR3, as DNA: TGCGCCAGCAGCTTGGGCGGACAGGGGGCAAGTGAAGCTTTCTTT.

The chain's CDR3 is CATGTGGYVAGYTF. The DNA for the CDR3 is TGTGCCACCGGGACAGGGGGCTATGTGGCTGGCTACACCTTC. V gene TRBV6-1 combines with J gene TRBJ1-2, with 12 bases fitting TRBD1. CDR3 size: 14 residues. Germline trimming cut 10 bases from V and 7 bases from J; bases unmatched to any gene: 10. Germline V lookup: CDR1 MNHNS, CDR2 SASEGT.

The chain couples TRBV2 to TRBJ2-5, with unresolved D. Trimming shortened V by 4 bases and J by 2 bases, and 5 bases separated the two germline ends. CDR3 length: 12 amino acids. Germline values: CDR1 SNHLY, CDR2 FYNNEI. CDR3 DNA sequence: TGTGCCAGCAGTGCACTGCAAGAGACCCAGTACTTC. Encoded protein: CASSALQETQYF.

This chain connects TRBV11-3 to TRBJ2-2, with TRBD1 matching over 7 bases. CDR3 length equals 13 residues. From germline, CDR1 is SGHNT and CDR2 YENEEA. V was clipped by 5 bases and J by 8 bases; unmatched bases: 5. In nucleotides, the CDR3 is TGTGCCAGCAGCAACAGGGGCGCAGGGGAGCTGTTTTTT. Protein sequence: CASSNRGAGELFF.

The chain is built from TRBV5-4 and TRBJ2-3; 9 bases are shared with TRBD2. The CDR3 is made up of 16 amino acids. In germline, CDR1 is SGHNT, CDR2 YYREEE (reference sequence). J was trimmed by 4 bases and V by 0 bases; bases with no gene match: 6. DNA for the CDR3: TGTGCCAGCAGCTTGGGCGGGGGGGGCTTTTCAGATACGCAGTATTTT. Translating gives CASSLGGGGFSDTQYF.